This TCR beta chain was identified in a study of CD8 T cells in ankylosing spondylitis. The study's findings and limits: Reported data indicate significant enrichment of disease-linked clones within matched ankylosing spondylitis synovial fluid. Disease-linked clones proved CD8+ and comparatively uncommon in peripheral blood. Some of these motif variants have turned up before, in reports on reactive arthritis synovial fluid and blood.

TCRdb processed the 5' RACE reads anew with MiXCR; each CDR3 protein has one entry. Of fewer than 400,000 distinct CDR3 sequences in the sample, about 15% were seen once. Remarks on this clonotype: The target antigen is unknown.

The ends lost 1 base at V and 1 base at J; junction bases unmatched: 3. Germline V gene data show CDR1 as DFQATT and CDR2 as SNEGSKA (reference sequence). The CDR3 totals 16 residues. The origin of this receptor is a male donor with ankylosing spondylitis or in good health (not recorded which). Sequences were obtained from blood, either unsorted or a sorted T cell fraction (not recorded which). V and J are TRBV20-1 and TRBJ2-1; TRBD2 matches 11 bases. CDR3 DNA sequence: TGCAGTGCTAGAGCGCCTAGCGGGAGGTCCTACAATGAGCAGTTCTTC. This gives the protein CSARAPSGRSYNEQFF.